The clone carrying this TCR beta chain was counted many times. The V and J ends lost 5 bases and 1 base respectively, with 17 bases between them. CDR1 and CDR2 from the germline V gene are SGHAT and FQDESV (reference sequence). This CDR3 comprises 16 residues. Hyperthyroidism showing no ophthalmopathy within 18 months of follow-up was stable. Amplification from RNA transcripts yielded the TCR beta CDR3 regions. In the first round, RT-PCR was carried out with HTBI primers, and a multiplex PCR formed the second round. TCRdb processed the multiplex PCR reads anew with MiXCR; each CDR3 protein has one entry. The sample contains more than 300,000 distinct CDR3 sequences, roughly 15% of which appear only once. The sample originates from a study of Graves' ophthalmopathy and Graves' hyperthyroidism.

Material: peripheral blood. The genes are TRBV11-1 and TRBJ1-1; D is undetermined. The TCR was taken from a woman aged 18-30 years with stable Graves' hyperthyroidism. CDR3 in amino acids: CASSHPNPPQNTEAFF. The CDR3 nucleotides are TGTGCCAGCAGCCATCCCAATCCACCCCAGAACACTGAAGCTTTCTTT.